The 9 T cell receptor beta chains below come from one sample, sequenced in a study of CD8+ T cells in alopecia areata. Lesional scalp punch biopsies and peripheral blood came from alopecia areata patients. The sequencing template was cDNA reverse transcribed from extracted RNA. The table came from immunoSEQ multiplex PCR; TCRdb's copy has only in-frame clones and leaves some out. The table includes thousands of clones, around 60% detected once. The sample was skin. All receptors derive from a human donor with alopecia areata.

The chain employs TRBV27 and TRBJ2-3; 7 bases are a match to TRBD2. This CDR3 is built from 15 residues. Germline CDR1 and CDR2: MNHEY and SMNVEV (reference sequence). The trim removed 3 bases at V and 2 bases at J, leaving 5 bases unmatched. The CDR3 reads CASSFSSGSTDTQYF. CDR3 in DNA: TGTGCCAGCAGTTTTTCTAGCGGATCCACAGATACGCAGTATTTT.

The chain uses TRBV6-6 and TRBJ1-1; D gene unclear. Germline-derived CDR1 and CDR2 are MNHNY and SVGAGI (reference sequence). The V gene lost 11 bases and the J gene lost 0 bases, with 16 bases spanning the gap. The CDR3 loop spans 14 amino acids. This CDR3 reads CASLRQDMNTEAFF. CDR3 nucleotide sequence: TGTGCCTCCCTGCGGCAGGATATGAACACTGAAGCTTTCTTT.

Here the CDR3 reads CASSELVSETQYF. Written as DNA, the CDR3 is TGCGCCAGCAGTGAACTAGTTTCTGAGACCCAGTACTTC. This chain connects TRBV10-2 to TRBJ2-5; TRBD2 might be the D (5 bases). V dropped 3 bases and J dropped 5 bases, with 10 bases sitting between them. Germline V gene lookup returns CDR1 WSHSY and CDR2 SAAADI. This CDR3 comprises 13 residues.

In its sample, this clone was seen a few times. The chain uses TRBV5-1 and TRBJ2-7; weak D call: TRBD1 (6 bases). Trimming left V 2 bases short and J 3 bases short, with 9 bases between. CDR3 size: 13 residues. Germline V gives CDR1 SGHRS, CDR2 YFSETQ. CDR3 bases: TGCGCCAGCAGCTTAGGGGGTGGCTACGAGCAGTACTTC. Translating gives CASSLGGGYEQYF.

J is TRBJ2-7 and V is TRBV19; D not certain. There are 19 residues in the CDR3. Trimming took off 4 bases at V and 2 bases at J, with 27 bases between the two ends. CDR1 and CDR2 (germline): LNHDA, SQIVND (reference sequence). The CDR3 spells CASSNTFSQTLRGPYEQYF. Written as DNA, the CDR3 is TGTGCCAGTAGTAACACCTTTTCACAGACCCTCCGAGGCCCCTACGAGCAGTACTTC.

This clone was seen a handful of times. The chain recombines TRBV6-6 with TRBJ1-1; no clear D. CDR3 size: 14 residues. Per germline, CDR1 MNHNY and CDR2 SVGAGI (reference sequence). The V end lost 4 bases, the J end lost 3 bases, and 12 bases lay between the germline ends. The CDR3 region is CASSFGPGDTEAFF. The CDR3 DNA reads as TGTGCCAGCAGTTTCGGACCTGGCGACACTGAAGCTTTCTTT.

This clone was recorded once. The chain has TRBV5-4 and TRBJ1-2, with a weak D call TRBD1 (5 bases). The CDR3 runs 14 residues. Trimming left V 0 bases short and J 4 bases short, with 10 bases between. Germline lookup yields CDR1 SGHNT and CDR2 YYREEE (reference sequence). The CDR3 DNA follows: TGTGCCAGCAGCTTGGATAGGGGTCCCTATGGCTACACCTTC. Translating it yields CASSLDRGPYGYTF.

A few counts support this clone. The chain is built from TRBV6-6 and TRBJ1-2; TRBD1 might be the D (5 bases). From germline, CDR1 is MNHNY and CDR2 SVGAGI (reference sequence). The CDR3 is made up of 15 amino acids. The ends were cut back, 0 bases at V and 4 bases at J, with 12 bases in the middle. The CDR3 sequence: CASSYSGGNVYGYTF. The CDR3 nucleotides read TGTGCCAGCAGTTACTCGGGGGGGAACGTCTATGGCTACACCTTC.

This clone came up once. CDR3 nucleotides: TGTGCCAGCAGCCAACAGGGCTTGTTGAACACTGAAGCTTTCTTT. Protein: CASSQQGLLNTEAFF. This chain connects TRBV5-4 to TRBJ1-1, with D tentatively TRBD1 (6 bases). The CDR3 loop spans 15 amino acids. Germline V CDR1 and CDR2: SGHNT, YYREEE (reference sequence). Trimming cost V 4 bases and J 0 bases, with 13 bases left between them.